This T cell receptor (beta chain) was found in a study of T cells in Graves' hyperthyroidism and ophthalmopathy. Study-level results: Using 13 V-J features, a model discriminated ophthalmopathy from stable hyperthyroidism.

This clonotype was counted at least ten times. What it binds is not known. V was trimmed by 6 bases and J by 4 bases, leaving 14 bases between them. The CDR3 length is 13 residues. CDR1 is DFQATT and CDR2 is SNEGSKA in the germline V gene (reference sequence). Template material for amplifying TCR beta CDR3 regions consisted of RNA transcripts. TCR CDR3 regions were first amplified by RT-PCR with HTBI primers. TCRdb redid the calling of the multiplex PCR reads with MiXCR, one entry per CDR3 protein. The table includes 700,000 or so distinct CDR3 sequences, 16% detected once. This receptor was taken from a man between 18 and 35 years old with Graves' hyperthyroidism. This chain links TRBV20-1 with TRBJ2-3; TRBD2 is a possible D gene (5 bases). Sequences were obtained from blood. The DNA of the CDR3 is TGCAGTGCCCCATCGGGGTCAGCAGATACGCAGTATTTT. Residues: CSAPSGSADTQYF.